This TCR beta chain was captured in a study of T cells in Graves' hyperthyroidism and ophthalmopathy. Amplification of TCR beta CDR3 regions used RNA as the template. Carried out on the TCR CDR3, a first-round RT-PCR used the HTBI primer set. TCRdb reprocessed the multiplex PCR reads with MiXCR, giving one entry per CDR3 protein. Among a few hundred thousand distinct CDR3 sequences listed, roughly 14% were seen once. Broader study findings: Most expanded thyroid clonotypes above 0.001 also appeared in blood.

This clonotype appeared many times. What it recognizes is unknown. CDR1 and CDR2 from the germline V gene are SGHDT and YYEEEE. This CDR3 has 15 amino acids. Losses at the gene ends were 2 bases for V and 2 bases for J; bases not matched to a gene: 7. Sequencing was done on a sample of blood. This sequence was found in a woman in her 30s with Graves' ophthalmopathy. The V call is TRBV5-6, the J call TRBJ2-7, with TRBD1 matching 7 bases. The CDR3 loop reads CASSFFGQGAYEQYF. The CDR3 nucleotides are TGTGCCAGCAGCTTTTTCGGGCAGGGGGCCTACGAGCAGTACTTC.